Below, 20 T cell receptor beta chains from the same sample are listed, as sequenced in a study of blood T cell repertoires in COVID-19. This table comes from immunoSEQ multiplex PCR, and its TCRdb copy is limited to in-frame clones, with some not included. The top ten hold about 1.7% of the sample, which has about 370,000 clones, about 90% seen once. The sample was PBMCs or T cells enriched from blood (not recorded which). All receptors come from a woman between 25 and 40 years old who had recovered from COVID-19.

This clone was found a few times. V is TRBV28 and J is TRBJ1-1, with D uncertain. Trimming pared 4 bases from V and 7 bases from J, leaving 25 bases between. Germline assignment: CDR1 MDHEN and CDR2 SYDVKM. The CDR3 loop spans 17 amino acids. The CDR3 coding sequence is TGTGCCAGCAGTTCATTGCACACTGCGACTATCCTCCATGAAGCTTTCTTT. Translation: CASSSLHTATILHEAFF.

The J gene is TRBJ2-4, the V gene TRBV18; 14 bases agree with TRBD2. The CDR3 has 16 amino acids. Germline V lookup: CDR1 KGHSH, CDR2 LQKENI. The junction had 4 bases not matched to a gene; V was cut back by 4 bases and J by 5 bases. The CDR3 reads CASSRLAGGRENIQYF. CDR3 nucleotides: TGTGCCAGCTCACGACTAGCGGGGGGGCGTGAAAACATTCAGTACTTC.

This clone was seen only once. DNA for the CDR3: TGTGCCAGCTCACCGAGCGGAGATACGCAGTATTTT. Protein sequence: CASSPSGDTQYF. The rearrangement links TRBV18 to TRBJ2-3, with D perhaps TRBD2 (5 bases). CDR3 length: 12 residues. Germline V lookup: CDR1 KGHSH, CDR2 LQKENI. V lost 3 bases, J lost 5 bases, and 6 bases lay in between.

This rearrangement joins TRBV12-3 or TRBV12-4 to TRBJ2-3, with 7 bases matching TRBD2. This CDR3 has 13 residues. V lost 11 bases, J lost 5 bases, and 10 bases stayed unmatched. For the CDR3, the DNA is TGTGCCGCGGGGAGGGACGAGGAAGATACGCAGTATTTT. Amino acid sequence: CAAGRDEEDTQYF.

V and J are TRBV25-1 and TRBJ1-4; D is possibly TRBD1 (6 bases). The ends were cut back, 7 bases at V and 5 bases at J, with 17 bases in the middle. Germline CDR1 is MGHDK and CDR2 is SYGVNS. The CDR3 loop spans 15 amino acids. CDR3 region: CASNADYQGNEKLFF. In DNA form, the CDR3 reads TGTGCCAGCAACGCAGATTATCAGGGGAATGAAAAACTGTTTTTT. The whole variable domain, remainder taken from reference TRBV25-1 and TRBJ1-4, is EADIYQTPRYLVIGTGKKITLECSQTMGHDKMYWYQQDPGMELHLIHYSYGVNSTEKGDLSSESTVSRIRTEHFPLTLESARPSHTSQYLCASNADYQGNEKLFFGSGTQLSVL.

The V and J genes are TRBV4-1 and TRBJ1-2; D gene uncertain. V was pared by 4 bases and J by 4 bases, with 13 bases between. From germline, CDR1 is MGHRA and CDR2 YSYEKL. This CDR3 is built from 14 residues. CDR3 amino acids: CASSPLTSTYGYTF. CDR3 coding DNA: TGCGCCAGCAGCCCCCTTACAAGTACCTATGGCTACACCTTC.

V is TRBV29-1 and J is TRBJ1-1, with D perhaps matching TRBD1 (5 bases). CDR3 length: 13 residues. Germline values: CDR1 SQVTM, CDR2 ANQGSEA. Trimming left V 7 bases short and J 1 base short, with 13 bases between. The CDR3 sequence is CSAHRQTNTEAFF. The CDR3 DNA is TGCAGCGCTCACCGACAGACGAACACTGAAGCTTTCTTT.

The V gene is TRBV6-5, the J gene TRBJ1-2; D not resolved. The CDR3 is 15 residues long. V was cut by 6 bases and J by 4 bases, with 18 bases left in between. Germline-derived CDR1 and CDR2 are MNHEY and SVGAGI. CDR3 protein: CASRPTASVGYGYTF. Here the CDR3 DNA reads TGTGCCAGCAGACCTACCGCATCGGTCGGCTATGGCTACACCTTC.

V and J are TRBV3-1 (or the pseudogene TRBV3-2) and TRBJ2-3; 7 positions match TRBD2. V was clipped by 4 bases and J by 6 bases; unmatched bases: 4. The CDR3 extends over 13 amino acids. Germline CDR1 LGHDT, CDR2 YNNKEL (reference sequence). The CDR3 nucleotides read TGTGCCAGCAGCCCGGGGGGTTACGATACGCAGTATTTT. Translation gives CASSPGGYDTQYF.

This rearrangement joins TRBV9 to TRBJ1-1, with 9 bases matching TRBD1. Germline CDR1 reads SGDLS; CDR2 reads YYNGEE. The CDR3 runs to 12 residues. V gave up 4 bases and J gave up 11 bases; unmatched junction bases: 6. In nucleotides, the CDR3 is TGTGCCAGCAGCCCACAGGGGGCTGGGGCTTTCTTT. Translated, it gives CASSPQGAGAFF.

This chain's CDR3 is CASSANREPNQPQHF. For the CDR3, the DNA is TGTGCCAGTAGTGCAAACAGGGAACCCAATCAGCCCCAGCATTTT. This chain joins TRBV19 and TRBJ1-5; D possibly corresponds to TRBD1 (6 bases). Trimming left V 5 bases short and J 3 bases short, with 14 bases between. Germline V gene data show CDR1 as LNHDA and CDR2 as SQIVND (reference sequence). The CDR3 is 15 residues long.

The chain couples TRBV30 to TRBJ2-7; D possibly corresponds to TRBD1 (6 bases). Trimming took off 3 bases at V and 0 bases at J, with 15 bases between the two ends. Germline CDR1 is GTSNPN and CDR2 is SVGIG (reference sequence). This CDR3 has 15 residues. This CDR3 is CAWRRWGLPSYEQYF. Here the CDR3 DNA reads TGTGCCTGGAGAAGGTGGGGGCTACCCTCCTACGAGCAGTACTTC.

This clone was picked up a small number of times. This chain joins TRBV21-1 and TRBJ1-1; the DNA was not compared with TRBD1, the D call given in the table. TRBV21-1 is noted as a pseudogene. CDR3 length: 23 residues. CDR3: CASGKYPIPHPSITGQGFTEAFF. The DNA for the CDR3 is TGTGCCAGCGGAAAATACCCCATACCTCACCCGAGTATTACGGGACAGGGATTTACTGAAGCTTTCTTT.

The chain recombines TRBV3-1 (or the pseudogene TRBV3-2) with TRBJ1-2; D remains unclear. CDR3 length: 14 residues. Trimming left V 4 bases short and J 14 bases short, with 23 bases between. Looked up from germline, CDR1 is LGHDT and CDR2 is YNNKEL (reference sequence). The CDR3 here is CASSLSWRMNELTF. In DNA form, the CDR3 reads TGTGCCAGCAGCCTAAGTTGGCGGATGAATGAGTTAACCTTC.

V is TRBV19 and J is TRBJ2-5, with TRBD1 identical over 9 bases. The germline V gene encodes CDR1 LNHDA and CDR2 SQIVND (reference sequence). V gave up 2 bases and J gave up 2 bases; unmatched junction bases: 12. The CDR3 runs to 18 residues. The chain's CDR3 is CASSINGWGTGRQETQYF. CDR3 nucleotide sequence: TGTGCCAGTAGTATAAACGGTTGGGGGACAGGGAGACAAGAGACCCAGTACTTC.

CDR3 DNA: TGTGCCAGTCAGAGGAGTAGTGCAGGGATCAAGGCAAACATTCAGTACTTC. Its protein is CASQRSSAGIKANIQYF. The chain recombines TRBV19 with TRBJ2-4, with D tentatively TRBD1 (5 bases). CDR1 and CDR2 (germline): LNHDA, SQIVND (reference sequence). V was pared by 8 bases and J by 6 bases, with 26 bases between. This CDR3 comprises 17 residues.

The rearrangement links TRBV5-4 to TRBJ2-3; a possible D gene is TRBD1 (6 bases). Germline V lookup: CDR1 SGHNT, CDR2 YYREEE (reference sequence). This CDR3 is 15 amino acids long. The V end was cut by 0 bases, the J end by 6 bases, with 14 bases between. Here the CDR3 DNA reads TGTGCCAGCAGCTTGGCAGGGGCCAAGGACGATACGCAGTATTTT. Translating gives CASSLAGAKDDTQYF.

The chain is built from TRBV9 and TRBJ2-1; 9 bases match TRBD2. The V gene's germline CDR1 is SGDLS and CDR2 YYNGEE. V gave up 0 bases and J gave up 6 bases; unmatched junction bases: 7. This CDR3 comprises 16 residues. The CDR3 bases are TGTGCCAGCAGCGTAGGAAATAGCGGGGGTTCCAATGAGCAGTTCTTC. Amino acid sequence: CASSVGNSGGSNEQFF.

The chain links TRBV7-6 to TRBJ1-4, with D tentatively TRBD1 (5 bases). CDR1 and CDR2 from the germline V gene are SGHVS and FNYEAQ. This CDR3 is built from 14 residues. Between the trimmed V and J ends, which lost 1 base and 7 bases, there was a span of 10 bases. In nucleotides, the CDR3 is TGTGCCAGCAGCTTAGGCAGGGCTAGTGAAAAACTGTTTTTT. Translation gives CASSLGRASEKLFF.

The chain employs TRBV30 and TRBJ2-3, with 12 nucleotides matching TRBD2. This CDR3 contains 14 residues. Germline CDR1 is GTSNPN and CDR2 is SVGIG (reference sequence). V trimming: 5 bases; J trimming: 11 bases; junction bases outside the gene matches: 11. The CDR3, as DNA: TGTGCCTGGGATACTAGCGGGGGGATCTTTAGGCAGTATTTT. Amino acid sequence: CAWDTSGGIFRQYF.